These 28 T cell receptor beta chains share one sample of origin, sequenced in a study of T cells in women clearing cervical HPV infection. Sequencing was performed with immunoSEQ multiplex PCR; in TCRdb, only in-frame clones are kept and a portion is missing. Its listing shows some 30,000 clones. Sequencing was carried out using blood buffy coat. The receptors were gathered from a woman between 18 and 75 years old with a cervical HPV16 infection that either progressed to CIN3+ or cleared (not recorded which).

Notes on this clone: The read is 3 residues too short to cover the CDR3 end, so that end is filled in from the germline J gene. The V call is TRBV5-6, the J call TRBJ2-7; TRBD1 matches 8 bases. Looked up from germline, CDR1 is SGHDT and CDR2 is YYEEEE. V dropped 6 bases and J dropped 1; count of bases not matched to a gene: 6. The CDR3 totals 14 residues. CDR3 amino acids: CASKAGGFSYEQYF. CDR3 DNA (partial): TGTGCCAGCAAGGCAGGGGGCTTTTCCTACGAG.

CDR3 protein: CASSLTTASTEAFF. The covered CDR3 bases are TGTGCCAGCAGCCTTACGACAGCGAGCACTGAA. This chain uses TRBV2 with TRBJ1-1; D is perhaps TRBD1 (5 bases). The read ends 3 residues before the CDR3 terminus; that terminus is restored from the germline J gene. The V end was cut by 6 bases, the J end by 4 bases, with 15 bases between. CDR1 is SNHLY, CDR2 FYNNEI, per germline. The CDR3 totals 14 residues.

This clone ranks as medium-sized in terms of frequency. Read data end 3 residues before the CDR3 end; the end is taken from the germline J gene. V is TRBV19 and J is TRBJ2-1; TRBD2 matches at 14 bases. The CDR3 has 19 residues. V trimming: 5 bases; J trimming: 0 bases; junction bases outside the gene matches: 9. In germline, CDR1 is LNHDA, CDR2 SQIVND (reference sequence). CDR3 loop: CASSLGTSGGPSSYNEQFF. CDR3 bases read: TGTGCCAGTAGTCTGGGGACTAGCGGGGGACCGAGCTCCTACAATGAG.

Remarks on this clone: The read is 3 residues too short to cover the CDR3 end, so that end is filled in from the germline J gene. This chain connects TRBV10-3 to TRBJ1-6; D is possibly TRBD1 (5 bases). The CDR3 totals 13 residues. Deletions cut 6 bases from V and 10 bases from J, with 13 bases between. The germline V gene has CDR1 ENHRY and CDR2 SYGVKD. CDR3 sequence reads: CAIRDSTDSPLHF. Partial CDR3 DNA: TGTGCCATCAGAGACAGTACGGACTCACCC.

By frequency, this clone registers medium-sized. With the read ending 3 residues before the CDR3 end, the germline J gene is used to fill in that end. The chain uses TRBV7-3 and TRBJ2-6; D remains unclear. This CDR3 contains 15 residues. Germline V gene data show CDR1 as SGHTA and CDR2 as FQGTGA. Trimming took off 4 bases at V and 8 bases at J, with 15 bases between the two ends. CDR3 DNA, as far as it was read: TGTGCCAGCAGCTCGACCCCCGGGTTGCCCAACGTC. This encodes CASSSTPGLPNV. The full CDR3 is CASSSTPGLPNVLTF.

Details on this clone: The read gets to within 3 residues of the CDR3 end, and the germline J gene fills in the rest. The V gene is TRBV7-8, the J gene TRBJ1-2, with 7 positions matching TRBD1. CDR3 length: 13 amino acids. Looked up from germline, CDR1 is SGHVS and CDR2 is FQNEAQ. The CDR3 sequence is CASSSTGYNDYTF. Incomplete CDR3 DNA: TGTGCCAGCAGCTCGACAGGGTACAATGAC.

A word on this clone: The CDR3 goes on 3 residues after the read ends, and that part is filled in from the germline J gene. The chain uses TRBV12-3 or TRBV12-4 and TRBJ2-7; possible D gene TRBD1, 6 bases. The CDR3 has 13 amino acids. The germline V and J ends were trimmed by 3 bases and 6 bases, with 12 bases remaining between them. Incomplete CDR3 DNA: TGTGCCAGCAGTTTCAATACAGGGCTCGAG. This sequence encodes CASSFNTGLE. The whole CDR3 protein is CASSFNTGLEQYF.

Worth noting for this clone: The read falls 3 residues short of the CDR3 end, and the missing part is taken from the germline J gene. The chain combines TRBV6-2 or TRBV6-3 with TRBJ1-5, with D possibly TRBD1 on 6 matching bases. The length of the CDR3 is 17 residues. V lost 6 bases and J 2 bases, leaving 20 bases between the germline ends. Germline assignment: CDR1 MNHEY and CDR2 SVGEGT. CDR3 residues: CASSYGTHSGGNQPQHF. The covered CDR3 bases are TGTGCCAGCAGCTACGGGACACACTCTGGGGGCAATCAGCCC.

With respect to this clone: Sequencing ends 3 residues short of the CDR3 end; the germline J gene provides the rest. The chain couples TRBV5-6 to TRBJ2-7, with a weak D call TRBD2 (5 bases). Trimming took 0 bases from V and 4 from J, leaving 8 bases between them. The germline V gene encodes CDR1 SGHDT and CDR2 YYEEEE. The CDR3 consists of 13 residues. Incomplete CDR3 DNA: TGTGCCAGCAGCTTGGAAAGAGGGTACGAG. This gives the protein CASSLERGYE. The full CDR3 reads CASSLERGYEQYF.

With respect to this clone: The CDR3 end is not reached by the read, which stops 3 residues before it; the germline J gene fills it in. The rearrangement links TRBV30 to TRBJ2-3; no clear D gene. The CDR3 contains 12 residues. In germline, CDR1 is GTSNPN, CDR2 SVGIG (reference sequence). The covered CDR3 bases are TGTGCCTGGAGTGGCAACAGAGAGACG. It codes for CAWSGNRET. In full, the CDR3 is CAWSGNRETQYF.

To note about this clone: The read ends 3 residues before the CDR3 terminus; that terminus is restored from the germline J gene. The chain links TRBV7-2 to TRBJ2-7; D may be TRBD2 (7 bases). This CDR3 has 15 amino acids. Germline V gene sequence: CDR1 SGHTA, CDR2 FQGNSA. The V and J ends lost 4 bases and 4 bases respectively, with 17 bases between them. CDR3 sequence: CASSYLSGGAYEQYF. The DNA read from the CDR3 is TGTGCCAGCAGCTACCTTTCGGGGGGCGCGTACGAG.

Its frequency marks this clone as medium-sized. The missing CDR3 end, 3 residues past where the read stops, is filled in from the germline J gene. This sequence joins TRBV2 and TRBJ2-4; D is uncertain. The CDR3 is 15 residues long. V lost 0 bases and J 0 bases, leaving 6 bases between the germline ends. CDR1 and CDR2 from the germline V gene are SNHLY and FYNNEI. CDR3 DNA, as far as it was read: TGTGCCAGCAGTGAAGCGCTCGGAGCCAAAAACATT. Translated, it gives CASSEALGAKNI. The entire CDR3 protein is CASSEALGAKNIQYF.

Comments on this clone: The read stops 3 residues short of the end of the CDR3; the missing end is completed from the germline J gene. The V gene is TRBV28, the J gene TRBJ2-7, with D possibly matching TRBD1 (5 bases). Germline V gene sequence: CDR1 MDHEN, CDR2 SYDVKM. This CDR3 has 14 amino acids. Trimming took off 1 base at V and 5 bases at J, with 12 bases between the two ends. The CDR3 protein is CASSLLAGSDEQYF. CDR3 bases read: TGTGCCAGCAGTTTATTAGCAGGGTCAGACGAG.

As for this clone: The CDR3 end lies 3 residues beyond the end of the read and is filled in from the germline J gene. The J gene is TRBJ2-5, the V gene TRBV11-2; D gene uncertain. The V gene's germline CDR1 is SGHAT and CDR2 FQNNGV. Trimming stripped 3 bases from V and 7 bases from J, with 12 bases between. The CDR3 covers 13 residues. The part of the CDR3 DNA that was read is TGTGCCAGCAGCTTGGAGACCCCGGGGACC. This sequence encodes CASSLETPGT. The CDR3 as a whole reads CASSLETPGTQYF.

A note on this clone: The read terminates 3 residues before the CDR3 end, so the remaining end is supplied by the germline J gene. The gene calls are TRBV19 and TRBJ1-1, with 8 nucleotides matching TRBD1. The germline V gene encodes CDR1 LNHDA and CDR2 SQIVND (reference sequence). With 5 bases clipped from V and 4 bases from J, the junction kept 6 bases outside the gene matches. This CDR3 has 14 residues. The CDR3 protein is CASSLFGQGTEAFF. CDR3 DNA, as far as it was read: TGTGCCAGTAGTCTATTCGGACAGGGCACTGAA.

Notes on this clone: The read comes to an end 3 residues before the CDR3 does, leaving the germline J gene to fill in the end. This chain links TRBV19 with TRBJ1-5; TRBD1 matches 7 bases. The V gene end was trimmed by 10 bases and the J gene end by 4 bases; junction bases not matched to a gene: 4. Per germline, CDR1 LNHDA and CDR2 SQIVND (reference sequence). CDR3 length: 12 residues. The CDR3 region is CATGQPNQPQHF. Partial CDR3 DNA: TGTGCCACGGGACAGCCGAATCAGCCC.

In the case of this clone: From the germline J gene comes the end of the CDR3, since the read stops 3 residues before it. The gene calls are TRBV5-1 and TRBJ2-5; unclear D gene. Trimming pared 3 bases from V and 4 bases from J, leaving 10 bases between. Per the germline V gene, CDR1 is SGHRS and CDR2 is YFSETQ. This CDR3 contains 13 residues. CDR3 bases read: TGCGCCAGCAGCTCCATAGGGTTAGAGACC. Amino acids: CASSSIGLET. The whole CDR3 sequence is CASSSIGLETQYF.

CDR3 protein: CSARVGGEGNQPQHF. The sequenced part of the CDR3 DNA is TGCAGTGCTAGAGTAGGAGGGGAAGGCAATCAGCCC. The chain links TRBV20-1 to TRBJ1-5, with D possibly TRBD1 on 5 matching bases. The CDR3 end lies 3 residues beyond the end of the read and is filled in from the germline J gene. The CDR3 has 15 amino acids. Per germline, CDR1 DFQATT and CDR2 SNEGSKA (reference sequence). V gave up 1 base and J gave up 2 bases, with 12 bases separating them.

For this clone: Coverage ceases 3 residues before the CDR3 finishes, and the germline J gene fills in the end. This chain uses TRBV30 with TRBJ1-2, with D perhaps matching TRBD1 (5 bases). Germline values: CDR1 GTSNPN, CDR2 SVGIG (reference sequence). This CDR3 region has 13 residues. Incomplete CDR3 DNA: TGTGCCTGGAATTCCGGGAGGGGAGAAGGC. Translating it yields CAWNSGRGEG. The full-length CDR3 reads as CAWNSGRGEGYTF.

About this clone: The DNA ends 3 residues before the CDR3 does, and the rest of the CDR3 is filled in from the germline J gene. The J gene is TRBJ1-4, the V gene TRBV2, with 9 bases identical to TRBD1. Germline V gene lookup returns CDR1 SNHLY and CDR2 FYNNEI. CDR3 size: 15 residues. The sequenced part of the CDR3 DNA is TGTGCCAGCAGCCCTCTGACAGGGGGTAATTCACCA. This codes for CASSPLTGGNSP. The full CDR3 sequence reads CASSPLTGGNSPLFF.

About this clone: The read terminates 3 residues ahead of where the CDR3 ends, so the germline J gene completes it. The rearrangement uses TRBV30 and TRBJ1-4; 7 bases agree with TRBD1. This CDR3 has 15 amino acids. Trimming removed 4 bases from V and 8 bases from J; junction bases left unmatched: 13. In germline, CDR1 is GTSNPN, CDR2 SVGIG (reference sequence). The CDR3 protein is CAWTRHRQGGEKLFF. The part of the CDR3 DNA that was read is TGTGCCTGGACCCGACACCGACAGGGAGGAGAAAAA.

Comment on this clone: The CDR3 end is not reached by the read, which stops 3 residues before it; the germline J gene fills it in. J is TRBJ1-1 and V is TRBV19, with TRBD1 identical over 7 bases. CDR3 size: 14 residues. J gave up 4 bases and V 5 bases, and 7 bases lay outside the gene matches. Germline CDR1 is LNHDA and CDR2 is SQIVND (reference sequence). CDR3 region: CASSVKYRGTEAFF. The sequenced part of the CDR3 DNA is TGTGCCAGTAGTGTTAAATACAGGGGCACTGAA. Filled out from reference TRBV19 and TRBJ1-1, the complete variable domain reads DGGITQSPKYLFRKEGQNVTLSCEQNLNHDAMYWYRQDPGQGLRLIYYSQIVNDFQKGDIAEGYSVSREKKESFPLTVTSAQKNPTAFYLCASSVKYRGTEAFFGQGTRLTVV.

Comments on this clone: The read is 3 residues too short to cover the CDR3 end, so that end is filled in from the germline J gene. The chain joins TRBV7-9 to TRBJ1-1; tentatively, D is TRBD1 (5 bases). This CDR3 contains 13 residues. Germline V lookup: CDR1 SEHNR, CDR2 FQNEAQ (reference sequence). The CDR3 protein is CASSVRVQETAFF. CDR3 DNA (partial): TGTGCCAGCAGCGTCAGGGTCCAAGAGACA.

As to this clone: The read falls 3 residues short of the CDR3 end, and the missing part is taken from the germline J gene. The V call is TRBV19, the J call TRBJ2-5, with TRBD2 matching over 15 bases. V lost 10 bases and J lost 4; bases outside the gene matches: 7. This CDR3 is built from 15 residues. Germline V lookup: CDR1 LNHDA, CDR2 SQIVND (reference sequence). CDR3 bases read: TGTGCCACCGGGACTAGCGGGAGGTGGGGAGAGACC. Residues: CATGTSGRWGET. The full CDR3 protein reads CATGTSGRWGETQYF.

As to this clone: Coverage ceases 3 residues before the CDR3 finishes, and the germline J gene fills in the end. The genes are TRBV19 and TRBJ1-2; TRBD1 aligns across 8 bases. This CDR3 is built from 14 residues. Per the germline V gene, CDR1 is LNHDA and CDR2 is SQIVND (reference sequence). The sequenced CDR3 bases are TGTGCCAGTAGTATAGCAGGGGGCACGAGGGGC. This codes for CASSIAGGTRG. The CDR3 as a whole reads CASSIAGGTRGYTF.

Worth noting for this clone: The CDR3 extends 3 residues past the end of the read, so its final part is completed from the germline J gene. The chain couples TRBV7-2 to TRBJ2-6; D gene uncertain. CDR3 length: 15 residues. V lost 0 bases and J 0 bases, leaving 3 bases between the germline ends. The germline gives CDR1 SGHTA, CDR2 FQGNSA. Partial CDR3 DNA: TGTGCCAGCAGCTTAGCTAGCTCTGGGGCCAACGTC. The encoded protein is CASSLASSGANV. The whole CDR3 protein is CASSLASSGANVLTF.

Turning to this clone: The read ends 3 residues early relative to the CDR3; the germline J gene fills the gap. The V call is TRBV5-1, the J call TRBJ1-6, with 7 bases aligning to TRBD1. CDR1 is SGHRS, CDR2 YFSETQ, per germline. The CDR3 contains 17 residues. The V and J ends lost 2 bases and 9 bases, in that order; junction bases with no gene match: 14. This CDR3 reads CASSLSGTATRGSPLHF. The CDR3 bases that were read are TGCGCCAGCAGCTTATCCGGGACAGCAACTAGGGGTTCACCC.

Notes on this clone: The CDR3 extends 3 residues past the end of the read, so its final part is completed from the germline J gene. The V call is TRBV7-9, the J call TRBJ1-2, with TRBD1 matching over 9 bases. V gave up 3 bases and J gave up 4 bases; unmatched junction bases: 3. Germline values: CDR1 SEHNR, CDR2 FQNEAQ (reference sequence). The CDR3 contains 14 residues. The CDR3 protein is CASSFEDRGYGYTF. CDR3 DNA, as far as it was read: TGTGCCAGCAGCTTCGAGGACAGGGGCTATGGC.